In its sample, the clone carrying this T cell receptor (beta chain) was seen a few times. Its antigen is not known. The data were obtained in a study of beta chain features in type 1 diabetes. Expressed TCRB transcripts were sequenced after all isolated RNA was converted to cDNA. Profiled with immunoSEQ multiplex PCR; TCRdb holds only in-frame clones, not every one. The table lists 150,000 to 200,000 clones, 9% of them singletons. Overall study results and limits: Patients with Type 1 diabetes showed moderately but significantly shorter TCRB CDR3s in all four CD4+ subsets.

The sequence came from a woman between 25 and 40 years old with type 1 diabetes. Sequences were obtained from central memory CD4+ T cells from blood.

The CDR3 coding sequence is TGTGCCAGCTCACCTGGCCAAACAGGGGTTGGGGGACCCCAGCATTTT. Encoded protein: CASSPGQTGVGGPQHF. The genes are TRBV18 and TRBJ1-5, with 7 positions matching TRBD1. Trimming removed 3 bases from V and 10 bases from J; junction bases left unmatched: 15. This CDR3 spans 16 amino acids. CDR1 and CDR2 from the germline V gene are KGHSH and LQKENI.